A selection of T cell receptor beta chains follows, all from one sample in a study of regulatory T cells in long-lasting Graves disease. From the multiplex PCR reads, TCRdb called clonotypes with MiXCR, one entry per CDR3 protein. The sample has hundreds of thousands of distinct CDR3 sequences, around 20% seen once; the top ten hold less than 35%. The sample was peripheral blood mononuclear cells (PBMCs), taken when the disease was refractory, from a patient treated with antithyroid drugs. Receptor source: a female donor with Graves disease. Both conserved end residues are part of each CDR3. A D gene is named only where the DNA matches it firmly. A row's size may be missing; if present it is once, few, many or a size class.

v_call	j_call	clone_size	d_call	cdr3_length	cdr3_aa	cdr3_nt
TRBV12-3/TRBV12-4	TRBJ1-5	few	.	15	CASSPPPGSNQPQHF	TGTGCCAGCAGTCCCCCCCCAGGGAGCAATCAGCCCCAGCATTTT
TRBV29-1	TRBJ1-1	few	.	13	CSVVYLRAGEAFF	TGCAGCGTTGTATATTTAAGGGCAGGGGAAGCTTTCTTT
TRBV7-2	TRBJ1-5	many	.	15	CASSLGSWENQPQHF	TGTGCCAGCAGCCTCGGGTCCTGGGAGAATCAGCCCCAGCATTTT
TRBV12-3/TRBV12-4	TRBJ1-5	few	.	14	CASTREGGGQPQHF	TGTGCCAGCACCCGGGAGGGGGGGGGTCAGCCCCAGCATTTT
TRBV11-2	TRBJ1-1	many	.	14	CASSPTGAGMRAFF	TGTGCCAGCAGCCCAACGGGCGCAGGAATGAGGGCTTTCTTT
TRBV9	TRBJ1-4	many	.	16	CASSVEGARSGEKLFF	TGTGCCAGCAGCGTAGAAGGGGCGAGGTCCGGAGAAAAACTGTTTTTT
TRBV25-1	TRBJ2-1	.	TRBD2	14	CASRRTSGINEQFF	TGTGCCAGCAGGCGGACTAGCGGGATAAATGAGCAGTTCTTC
TRBV2	TRBJ1-4	many	.	13	CASSAGDYEKLFF	TGTGCCAGCAGTGCCGGGGATTATGAAAAACTGTTTTTT
TRBV7-2	TRBJ2-7	many	.	14	CASSTKDSPYEQYF	TGTGCCAGCAGCACGAAGGACAGTCCCTACGAGCAGTACTTC
TRBV14	TRBJ2-7	few	.	14	CASSQDDPSYEQYF	TGTGCCAGCAGCCAAGACGATCCTTCCTACGAGCAGTACTTC
TRBV24-1	TRBJ2-3	.	.	17	CATSDSRTVWSTDTQYF	TGTGCCACCAGTGATTCCCGGACAGTGTGGAGCACAGATACGCAGTATTTT
TRBV6-1	TRBJ2-7	.	.	15	CASTTRPGNFYEQYF	TGTGCCAGCACAACCCGTCCGGGGAACTTCTACGAGCAGTACTTC
TRBV20-1	TRBJ1-1	few	.	11	CRRGGSTEAFF	TGCAGAAGGGGGGGTAGCACTGAAGCTTTCTTT
TRBV30	TRBJ2-7	few	.	13	CAWSRLAPHEQYF	TGTGCCTGGAGCCGTTTGGCCCCCCACGAGCAGTACTTC
TRBV6-1	TRBJ1-1	many	.	17	CASSDPWGGQVNTEAFF	TGTGCCAGCAGTGACCCTTGGGGGGGGCAGGTGAACACTGAAGCTTTCTTT
TRBV6-9	TRBJ2-7	many	TRBD2	16	CASSYSYLGGAYEQYF	TGTGCCAGCAGTTACTCTTACCTTGGGGGGGCCTACGAGCAGTACTTC
TRBV5-6	TRBJ1-1	.	.	13	CASSPRVYTEAFF	TGTGCCAGCAGCCCGAGGGTGTACACTGAAGCTTTCTTT
TRBV6-2/TRBV6-3	TRBJ2-5	many	.	13	CASSYSGQETQYF	TGTGCCAGCAGTTACTCGGGCCAAGAGACCCAGTACTTC
TRBV6-1	TRBJ1-1	many	.	14	CASSGDGWDTEAFF	TGTGCCAGCAGTGGGGACGGATGGGACACTGAAGCTTTCTTT
TRBV18	TRBJ1-2	few	TRBD1	16	CASSPDRRGLEDGYTF	TGTGCCAGCTCACCAGATAGGAGGGGGCTGGAGGATGGCTACACCTTC
TRBV28	TRBJ2-5	many	.	13	CASSTMGKETQYF	TGTGCCAGCAGTACCATGGGGAAAGAGACCCAGTACTTC
TRBV6-2/TRBV6-3	TRBJ2-6	.	TRBD2	20	CASSYRVGEAGGSGANVLTF	TGTGCCAGCAGTTACCGTGTCGGCGAAGCGGGGGGCTCTGGGGCCAACGTCCTGACTTTC
TRBV28	TRBJ2-7	many	TRBD2	14	CASSVTSGMAEQYF	TGTGCCAGCAGCGTGACTAGCGGGATGGCCGAGCAGTACTTC
TRBV3-1	TRBJ1-3	.	.	14	CASSQAVEGNTIYF	TGTGCCAGCAGCCAGGCAGTCGAAGGAAACACCATATATTTT
TRBV10-2	TRBJ2-2	.	TRBD2	15	CASIRGLAITGELFF	TGCGCCAGCATCCGGGGACTAGCGATAACCGGGGAGCTGTTTTTT
TRBV18	TRBJ1-5	few	.	15	CASSPVGGSKQPQHF	TGTGCCAGCTCACCGGTCGGGGGGAGTAAGCAGCCCCAGCATTTT
TRBV11-2	TRBJ1-1	few	.	14	CASSFSSRNTEAFF	TGTGCCAGCAGTTTTAGCAGCCGGAACACTGAAGCTTTCTTT